This T cell receptor beta chain was profiled in a study of blood T cell repertoires in COVID-19. Study at large: Collection of acute and convalescent COVID-19 samples took place in the United States, Italy and Spain. Sources were T cells, B-cell-depleted T cells, or PBMCs; the material itself was cDNA or gDNA.

CDR3 length equals 12 residues. Germline V gives CDR1 SQVTM, CDR2 ANQGSEA. V was trimmed by 4 bases and J by 5 bases, leaving 11 bases between them. This clone has more than one count but fewer than ten. Under the authors' procedure: Nucleated cell counts were estimated from reference gene primer amplification. Assay: immunoSEQ multiplex PCR; the TCRdb copy retains only in-frame clones and omits some. The D gene and trimming were derived from the DNA, and the V and J assignments and clone size from that table. The table includes 70,000 to 80,000 clones, roughly nine tenths detected once. Sequencing was done on a sample of peripheral blood. The TCR comes from a man of 80 years or more in a cohort sampled during active COVID-19. J is TRBJ2-5 and V is TRBV29-1; D uncertain. Here the CDR3 reads CSVGSGPETQYF. Here the CDR3 DNA reads TGCAGCGTTGGTTCGGGTCCCGAGACCCAGTACTTC.